This TCR beta chain comes out of a study of blood T cell repertoires in COVID-19. In the study overall: Samples taken during acute and convalescent COVID-19 were collected in the United States, Italy and Spain. The analysed material was cDNA or gDNA that came from T cells, B-cell-depleted T cells, or PBMCs.

In the original processing: By means of reference gene primer amplification, nucleated cell counts were estimated. The protocol was immunoSEQ multiplex PCR, while the TCRdb copy is restricted to in-frame clones and leaves out a portion. The D gene and trimming were derived from the DNA, and the V and J assignments and clone size from that table. The sample has hundreds of thousands of clones, approximately 85% seen once. Trimming left V 2 bases short and J 1 base short, with 12 bases between. The CDR3 totals 16 residues. Germline assignment: CDR1 MNHNS and CDR2 SASEGT. The receptor was isolated from a man aged 18 to 29 with active or convalescent COVID-19. This chain uses TRBV6-1 with TRBJ1-5; tentatively, D is TRBD1 (5 bases). Sequencing input: peripheral blood. The CDR3 protein is CASSERARASNQPQHF. The CDR3 DNA is TGTGCCAGCAGTGAAAGGGCCAGGGCGAGCAATCAGCCCCAGCATTTT.